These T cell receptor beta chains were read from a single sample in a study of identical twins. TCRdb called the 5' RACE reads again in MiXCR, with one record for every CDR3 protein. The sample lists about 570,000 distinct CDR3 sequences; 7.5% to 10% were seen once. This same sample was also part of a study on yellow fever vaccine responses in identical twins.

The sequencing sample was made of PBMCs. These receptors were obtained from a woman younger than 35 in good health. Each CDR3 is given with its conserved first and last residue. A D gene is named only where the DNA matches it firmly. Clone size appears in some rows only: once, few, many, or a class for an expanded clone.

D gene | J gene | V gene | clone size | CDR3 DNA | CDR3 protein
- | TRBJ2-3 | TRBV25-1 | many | TGTGCCAGCAGCTATCTGGGGGGGACACCGAATACGCAGTATTTT | CASSYLGGTPNTQYF
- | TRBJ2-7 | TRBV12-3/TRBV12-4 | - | TGTGCCAGCAGGGACAGCACTTACTACGAGCAGTACTTC | CASRDSTYYEQYF
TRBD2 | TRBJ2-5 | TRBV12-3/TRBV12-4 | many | TGTGCCAGCAGGTTAGCGGGAGGCTTCCTGGAGACCCAGTACTTC | CASRLAGGFLETQYF
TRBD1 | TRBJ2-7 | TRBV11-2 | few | TGTGCCAGCAGCTTAGACCCGGGACAGGGGACCGAGCAGTACTTC | CASSLDPGQGTEQYF
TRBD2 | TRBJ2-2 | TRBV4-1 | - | TGCGCCAGCACCAGAGACCGCGGGGGGGCGAACACCGGGGAGCTGTTTTTT | CASTRDRGGANTGELFF
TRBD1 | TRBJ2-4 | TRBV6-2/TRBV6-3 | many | TGTGCCAGCAGCTCGGGACAGGGAAGAAACATTCAGTACTTC | CASSSGQGRNIQYF
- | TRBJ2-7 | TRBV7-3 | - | TGTGCCAGCAGTCAACCCCCACTAGGGGAGCAGTACTTC | CASSQPPLGEQYF
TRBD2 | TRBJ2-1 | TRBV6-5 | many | TGTGCCAGCAGTTACTCGGGTTTTAGCGGGGGCGGCGGGGAGCAGTTCTTC | CASSYSGFSGGGGEQFF
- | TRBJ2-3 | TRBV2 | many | TGTGCCAGCAGTGGAGCGCCAGATACGCAGTATTTT | CASSGAPDTQYF
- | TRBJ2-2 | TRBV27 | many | TGTGCCAGCAGTCCAAGACTAGGTAGCACCGGGGAGCTGTTTTTT | CASSPRLGSTGELFF
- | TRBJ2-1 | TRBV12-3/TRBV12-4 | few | TGTGCCAGCAGAAATATTAACGGGGAGAATGAGCAGTTCTTC | CASRNINGENEQFF
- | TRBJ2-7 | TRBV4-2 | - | TGTGCCAGCAGCCAAGTTGGTAGCGGAACCTACGAGCAGTACTTC | CASSQVGSGTYEQYF
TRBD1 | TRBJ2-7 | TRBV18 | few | TGTGCCAGCTCGAACCGGGACAGGGTTTCCTACGAGCAGTACTTC | CASSNRDRVSYEQYF
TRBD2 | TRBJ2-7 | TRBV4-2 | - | TGTGCCAGCAGCGTTACGGGGGGTAACTCCTACGAGCAGTACTTC | CASSVTGGNSYEQYF
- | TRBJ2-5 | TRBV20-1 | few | TGCAGTGTCTGGAGGGGGGGCCAAGAGACCCAGTACTTC | CSVWRGGQETQYF
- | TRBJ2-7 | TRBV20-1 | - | TGCAGTGCTAGAGACATCCATAGGATCTCCGAGCAGTACTTC | CSARDIHRISEQYF
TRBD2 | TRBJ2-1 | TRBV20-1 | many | TGCAGTGCTAGAAGAACGGGGGGGTGGGAGCAGTTCTTC | CSARRTGGWEQFF
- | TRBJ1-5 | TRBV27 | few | TGTGCCAGCAGTTTTCGACTGCCTGGGGGCAATCAGCCCCAGCATTTT | CASSFRLPGGNQPQHF
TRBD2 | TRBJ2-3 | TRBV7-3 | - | TGTGCCAGCAGCAATAGCGGGGGGGCCTTTGGTCTAGATACGCAGTATTTT | CASSNSGGAFGLDTQYF
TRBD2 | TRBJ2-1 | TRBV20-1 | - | TGCAGTGCGGAGATAGCGGGAGGGTCCTACAATGAGCAGTTCTTC | CSAEIAGGSYNEQFF
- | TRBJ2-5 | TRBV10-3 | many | TGTGCCATCAGTGAAAGGGGGGAGACCCAGTACTTC | CAISERGETQYF
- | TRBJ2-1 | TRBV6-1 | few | TGTGCCAGCAAGGTGGAACAGGGAGGCAATGAGCAGTTCTTC | CASKVEQGGNEQFF
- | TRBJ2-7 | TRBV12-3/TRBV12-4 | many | TGTGCCAGCAGATCCGAGTACGAGCAGTACTTC | CASRSEYEQYF